One sample yielded the 8 T cell receptor beta chains listed below, sequenced in a study of cytomegalovirus exposure and HLA in healthy donors (dated by TCRdb to about 2017). Receptors were amplified or captured by the immunoSEQ multiplex PCR assay. For the multiplex PCR, a mixture combining 60 forward primers for TCR Vbeta segments and 13 reverse primers for TCR Jbeta segments was used. TCRdb took this table from immuneACCESS and kept in-frame rearrangements with V and J called. Such tables lack part of the clones; where checked against another copy, unresolved V genes explain under half of the gap, and the rest is unexplained. The table for this sample lists some 210,000 clones; roughly 76% of them were counted only once. The top ten clones comprise roughly 2.1% of the sample. Sequencing was done on a sample of PBMCs. These receptors originate from a woman aged 25 to 39 in good health and CMV-seropositive.

The rearrangement links TRBV30 to TRBJ1-5; possibly TRBD1 for D (6 bases). The CDR3 runs to 12 residues. The ends were cut back, 4 bases at V and 2 bases at J, with 6 bases in the middle. Germline lookup yields CDR1 GTSNPN and CDR2 SVGIG (reference sequence). The CDR3 region is CAWTGGNQPQHF. CDR3 nucleotide sequence: TGTGCCTGGACAGGGGGCAATCAGCCCCAGCATTTT.

V usage is TRBV23-1 and J usage is TRBJ1-1; tentatively, D is TRBD1 (5 bases). TRBV23-1 is an open reading frame, and its role is uncertain. Trimming took off 0 bases at V and 4 bases at J, with 15 bases between the two ends. This CDR3 has 16 amino acids. CDR3: CASSQSLRVRGTEAFF. As DNA, the CDR3 is TGCGCCAGCAGTCAATCTTTACGGGTAAGGGGCACTGAAGCTTTCTTT.

The chain uses TRBV7-2 and TRBJ2-4; TRBD1 might be the D (5 bases). The germline V gene encodes CDR1 SGHTA and CDR2 FQGNSA. The CDR3 spans 14 residues. With 5 bases removed from V and 1 base from J, the gap between germline ends came to 9 bases. The CDR3 DNA reads TGTGCCAGCAGCCAAGGGGCTGCCAAAAACATTCAGTACTTC. It translates to CASSQGAAKNIQYF.

The rearrangement joins TRBV7-9 to TRBJ1-1; no definite D call. The CDR3 spans 12 residues. The V gene's germline CDR1 is SEHNR and CDR2 FQNEAQ (reference sequence). Trimming took off 6 bases at V and 2 bases at J, with 7 bases between the two ends. CDR3 nucleotide sequence: TGTGCCAGCAGGAGGGTTAACACTGAAGCTTTCTTT. Residues: CASRRVNTEAFF.

This clone came up a few times. V usage is TRBV7-3 and J usage is TRBJ2-1, with 7 bases lining up with TRBD2. Germline CDR1 and CDR2: SGHTA and FQGTGA. V shed 1 base, J shed 6 bases, and the junction held 6 bases outside the gene matches. The CDR3 extends over 15 amino acids. The chain's CDR3 is CASSLMAGEGNEQFF. The CDR3 DNA follows: TGTGCCAGCAGCTTAATGGCGGGGGAGGGCAATGAGCAGTTCTTC.

The CDR3 DNA is TGTGCCAGCAGTGGAAGCCACGGAGAGACCCAGTACTTC. Translating gives CASSGSHGETQYF. The chain employs TRBV6-1 and TRBJ2-5; no reliable D call. The CDR3 is 13 amino acids. V lost 4 bases, J lost 4 bases, and 10 bases lay in between. The germline V gene encodes CDR1 MNHNS and CDR2 SASEGT.

This sequence joins TRBV6-5 and TRBJ1-2; 7 bases are a match to TRBD1. The CDR3 totals 12 residues. The germline V gene encodes CDR1 MNHEY and CDR2 SVGAGI. J was trimmed by 5 bases and V by 6 bases; bases with no gene match: 3. CDR3 in amino acids: CASSRQGYGYTF. The CDR3 DNA follows: TGTGCCAGCAGCAGACAGGGATATGGCTACACCTTC.

The chain carries TRBV7-9 and TRBJ1-6; D remains ambiguous. Trimming cost V 2 bases and J 7 bases, with 9 bases left between them. The CDR3 contains 14 residues. Germline V gene sequence: CDR1 SEHNR, CDR2 FQNEAQ (reference sequence). The CDR3 region has the DNA TGTGCCAGCAGCTTAAACAGACACAATTCACCCCTCCACTTT. Residues: CASSLNRHNSPLHF.